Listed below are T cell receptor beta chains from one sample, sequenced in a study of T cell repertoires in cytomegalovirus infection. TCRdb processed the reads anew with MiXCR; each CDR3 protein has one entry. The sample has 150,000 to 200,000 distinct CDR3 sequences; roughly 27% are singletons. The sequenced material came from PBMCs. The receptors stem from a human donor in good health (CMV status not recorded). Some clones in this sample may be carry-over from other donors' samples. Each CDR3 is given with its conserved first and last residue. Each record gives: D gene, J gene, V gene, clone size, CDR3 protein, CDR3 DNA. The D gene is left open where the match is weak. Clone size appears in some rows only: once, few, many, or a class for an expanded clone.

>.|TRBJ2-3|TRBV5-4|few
CASSRTGGWDHTDTQYF
TGTGCCAGCAGCCGGACGGGGGGCTGGGATCACACAGATACGCAGTATTTT
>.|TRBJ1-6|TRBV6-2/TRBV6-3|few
CASSWTWGDSPLHF
TGTGCCAGCAGTTGGACCTGGGGGGATTCACCCCTCCACTTT
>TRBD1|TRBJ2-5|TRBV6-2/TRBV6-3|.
CASRGRGLETQYF
TGTGCCAGCAGAGGCAGGGGGCTGGAGACCCAGTACTTC
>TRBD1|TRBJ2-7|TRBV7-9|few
CASSSGTGGTEQYF
TGTGCCAGCAGCTCCGGGACAGGGGGCACCGAGCAGTACTTC
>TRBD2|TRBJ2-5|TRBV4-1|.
CASSQGLAGAGTQYF
TGCGCCAGCAGCCAAGGGCTAGCGGGGGCAGGGACCCAGTACTTC
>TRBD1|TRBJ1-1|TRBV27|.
CASSLRTGTGTEAFF
TGTGCCAGCAGTCTAAGGACAGGTACGGGCACTGAAGCTTTCTTT
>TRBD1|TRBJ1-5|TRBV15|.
CATSYIQGQPQHF
TGTGCCACCAGTTATATACAGGGGCAGCCCCAGCATTTT
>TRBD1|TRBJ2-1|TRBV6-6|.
CASSSTGGNNEQFF
TGTGCCAGCAGTTCGACAGGGGGGAACAATGAGCAGTTCTTC
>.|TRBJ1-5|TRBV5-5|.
CASSADPRGNQPQHF
TGTGCCAGCAGCGCGGACCCGCGGGGCAATCAGCCCCAGCATTTT
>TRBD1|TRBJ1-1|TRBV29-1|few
CSGEPGQLNTEAFF
TGCAGCGGAGAACCGGGACAGTTAAACACTGAAGCTTTCTTT
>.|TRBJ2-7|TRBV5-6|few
CASSPEGQWRGEQYF
TGTGCCAGCAGCCCGGAGGGACAGTGGAGGGGCGAGCAGTACTTC
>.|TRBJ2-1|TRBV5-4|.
CASSSRDNYNEQFF
TGTGCCAGCAGCTCCCGGGACAACTACAATGAGCAGTTCTTC
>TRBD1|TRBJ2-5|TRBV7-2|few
CASNRGTGRETQYF
TGTGCCAGCAACCGAGGGACAGGTCGAGAGACCCAGTACTTC
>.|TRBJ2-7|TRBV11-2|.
CASSLDIGLREYF
TGTGCCAGCAGCTTAGATATCGGGCTGAGGGAGTACTTC
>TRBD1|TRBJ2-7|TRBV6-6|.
CASSYDKGQAYEQYF
TGTGCCAGCAGTTACGATAAAGGACAGGCCTACGAGCAGTACTTC
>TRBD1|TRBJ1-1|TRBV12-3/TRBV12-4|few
CASSLTGGADTEAFF
TGTGCCAGCAGTCTGACAGGGGGCGCGGACACTGAAGCTTTCTTT
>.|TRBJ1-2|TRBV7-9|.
CASIPPGAGSPYGYTF
TGTGCCAGCATCCCCCCTGGGGCAGGCTCTCCTTATGGCTACACCTTC
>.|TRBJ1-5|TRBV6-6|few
CASQPTRQDQPQHF
TGTGCCAGCCAACCGACCCGTCAGGATCAGCCCCAGCATTTT
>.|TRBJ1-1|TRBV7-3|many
CASSYQSGTEAFF
TGTGCCAGCAGCTACCAATCGGGGACTGAAGCTTTCTTT
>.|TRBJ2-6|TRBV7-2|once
CASRPAGANVLTF
TGTGCCAGCAGACCCGCGGGGGCCAACGTCCTGACTTTC
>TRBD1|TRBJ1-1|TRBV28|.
CASSLSYLGGGRGEAFF
TGTGCCAGCAGTCTTTCTTACCTTGGAGGGGGCAGAGGTGAAGCTTTCTTT
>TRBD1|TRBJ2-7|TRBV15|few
CATSREGQGAGSYEQYF
TGTGCCACCAGCAGAGAAGGACAGGGGGCTGGGTCCTACGAGCAGTACTTC
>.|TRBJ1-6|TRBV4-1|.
CASSQGGNNSPLHF
TGCGCCAGCAGCCAAGGGGGAAATAATTCACCCCTCCACTTT
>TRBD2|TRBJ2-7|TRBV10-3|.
CAIRDGRARGEQYF
TGTGCCATCAGAGACGGGAGGGCCCGTGGCGAGCAGTACTTC